This T cell receptor (beta chain) was found in a study of shared clonotypes between healthy human individuals. Notes on the study in general: Clonotype sharing among the donors was expected to vary with sequencing depth. Represented diversity, genetic and exposure-history alike, was limited by few donors. Generation probability values for non-shared clonotypes were lower than those for clonotypes shared by all four donors.

The length of the CDR3 is 16 residues. V lost 6 bases and J lost 0; bases outside the gene matches: 10. Germline CDR1 MNHEY, CDR2 SMNVEV (reference sequence). Assay used: immunoSEQ multiplex PCR; TCRdb lists only in-frame clones, some missing. Of about 2.1 million clones listed, over 85% are singletons. Terminally differentiated effector memory CD45RA+ cells were left out of the naive CD8 fraction, which was CD45RO-negative and positively selected for CCR7. Details on this clone: Its antigen is still unknown.

This chain links TRBV27 with TRBJ2-7, with 8 bases aligning to TRBD2. This TCR derives from a man younger than 30 in good health. Some clones in this sample may be carry-over from other donors' samples. The sequencing input was naive CD8+ T cells from PBMCs. CDR3 sequence: CASSEQLAATSYEQYF. The CDR3, as DNA: TGTGCCAGCAGCGAACAACTAGCGGCTACCTCCTACGAGCAGTACTTC.